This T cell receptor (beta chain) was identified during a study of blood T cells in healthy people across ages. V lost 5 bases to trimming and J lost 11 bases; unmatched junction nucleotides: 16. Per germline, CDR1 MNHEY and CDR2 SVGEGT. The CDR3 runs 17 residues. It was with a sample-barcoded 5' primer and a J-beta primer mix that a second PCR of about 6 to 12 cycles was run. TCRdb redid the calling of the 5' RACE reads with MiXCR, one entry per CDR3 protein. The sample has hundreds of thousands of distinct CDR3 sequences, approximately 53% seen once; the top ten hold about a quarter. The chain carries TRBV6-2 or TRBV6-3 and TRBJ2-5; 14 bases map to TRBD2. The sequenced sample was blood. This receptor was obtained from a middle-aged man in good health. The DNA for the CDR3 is TGTGCCAGCAGTCACGGGACTAGCGGGAGCGGGGGAGGTGAGCAGTACTTC. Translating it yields CASSHGTSGSGGGEQYF.